This TCR beta chain emerged from a study of T cell repertoires in cytomegalovirus infection. TCRdb ran MiXCR on the reads and lists one entry per CDR3 protein. The table includes a few hundred thousand distinct CDR3 sequences, approximately 9% detected once. The clonotype comes from a human donor in good health (CMV status not recorded). Some clones in this sample may be carry-over from other donors' samples. Sequencing was performed on PBMCs.

In DNA, the CDR3 is TGCAGTGCTCAAAGACAGTGGCCGATCAGCTACACCTTC. Translating it yields CSAQRQWPISYTF. This chain connects TRBV20-1 to TRBJ1-2, with D possibly matching TRBD1 (5 bases). The V end lost 5 bases, the J end lost 9 bases, and 19 bases lay between the germline ends. This CDR3 has 13 residues. Germline V CDR1 and CDR2: DFQATT, SNEGSKA (reference sequence).